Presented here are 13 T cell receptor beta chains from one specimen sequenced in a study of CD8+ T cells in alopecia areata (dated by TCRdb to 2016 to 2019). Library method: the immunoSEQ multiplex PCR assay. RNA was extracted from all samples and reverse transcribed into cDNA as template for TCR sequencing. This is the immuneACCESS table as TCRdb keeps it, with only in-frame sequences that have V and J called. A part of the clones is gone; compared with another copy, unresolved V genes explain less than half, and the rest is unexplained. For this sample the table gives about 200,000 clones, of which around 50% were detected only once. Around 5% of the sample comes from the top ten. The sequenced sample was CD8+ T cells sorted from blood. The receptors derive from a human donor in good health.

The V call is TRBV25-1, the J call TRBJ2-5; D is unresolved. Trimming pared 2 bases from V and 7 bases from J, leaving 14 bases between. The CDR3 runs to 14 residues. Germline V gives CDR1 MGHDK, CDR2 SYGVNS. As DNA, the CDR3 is TGTGCCAGCAGTGAAGTTGGAGTCTCGGGGACCCAGTACTTC. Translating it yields CASSEVGVSGTQYF.

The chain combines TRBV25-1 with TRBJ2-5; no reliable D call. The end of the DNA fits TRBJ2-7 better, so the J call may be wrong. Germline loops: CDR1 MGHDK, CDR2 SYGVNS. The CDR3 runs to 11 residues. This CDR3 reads CASSDGNEQYF. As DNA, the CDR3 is TGTGCCAGCAGTGACGGTAACGAGCAGTACTTC.

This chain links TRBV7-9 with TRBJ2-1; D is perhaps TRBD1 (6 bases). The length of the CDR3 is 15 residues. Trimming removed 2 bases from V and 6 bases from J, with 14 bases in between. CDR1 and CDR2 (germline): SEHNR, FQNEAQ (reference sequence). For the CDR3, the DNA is TGTGCCAGCAGCTTAAAACAGGGTCACGGCAATGAGCAGTTCTTC. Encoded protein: CASSLKQGHGNEQFF.

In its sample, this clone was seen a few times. This CDR3 is CASSWDRADTQYF. The CDR3 DNA follows: TGTGCCAGCAGCTGGGACAGGGCAGATACGCAGTATTTT. The chain couples TRBV2 to TRBJ2-3, with TRBD1 identical over 9 bases. The CDR3 has 13 amino acids. CDR1 SNHLY and CDR2 FYNNEI come from the germline V gene. The V gene end was trimmed by 6 bases and the J gene end by 4 bases; junction bases not matched to a gene: 2.

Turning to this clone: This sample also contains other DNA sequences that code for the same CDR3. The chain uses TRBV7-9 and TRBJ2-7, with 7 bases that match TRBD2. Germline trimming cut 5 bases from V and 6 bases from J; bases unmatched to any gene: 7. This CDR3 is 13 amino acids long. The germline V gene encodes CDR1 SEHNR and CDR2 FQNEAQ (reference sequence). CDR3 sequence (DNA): TGTGCCAGCAGCCTCGGTCCGGGGGGCGAGCAGTACTTC. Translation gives CASSLGPGGEQYF.

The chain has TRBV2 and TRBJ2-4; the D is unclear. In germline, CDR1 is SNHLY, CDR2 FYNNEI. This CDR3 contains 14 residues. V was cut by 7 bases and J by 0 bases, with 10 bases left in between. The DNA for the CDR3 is TGTGCCAGCATATGGACGGGAGCCAAAAACATTCAGTACTTC. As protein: CASIWTGAKNIQYF.

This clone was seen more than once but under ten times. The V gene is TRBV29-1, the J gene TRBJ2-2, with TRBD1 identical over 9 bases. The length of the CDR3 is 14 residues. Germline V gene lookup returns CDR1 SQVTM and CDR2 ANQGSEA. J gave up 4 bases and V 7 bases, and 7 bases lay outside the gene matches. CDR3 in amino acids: CSAEGTGTTGELFF. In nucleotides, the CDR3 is TGCAGCGCCGAGGGGACAGGGACCACCGGGGAGCTGTTTTTT.

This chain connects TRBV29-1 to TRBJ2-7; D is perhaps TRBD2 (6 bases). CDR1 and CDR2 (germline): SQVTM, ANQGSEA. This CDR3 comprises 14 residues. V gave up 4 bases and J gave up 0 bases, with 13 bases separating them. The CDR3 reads CSVVSGDSSYEQYF. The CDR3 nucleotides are TGCAGCGTTGTGTCGGGGGATAGCTCCTACGAGCAGTACTTC.

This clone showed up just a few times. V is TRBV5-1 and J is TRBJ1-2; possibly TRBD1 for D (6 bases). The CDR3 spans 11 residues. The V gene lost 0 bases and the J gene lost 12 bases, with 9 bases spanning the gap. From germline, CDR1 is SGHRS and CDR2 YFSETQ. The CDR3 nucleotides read TGCGCCAGCAGCTTGGACGGGGGCAACACCTTC. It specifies CASSLDGGNTF.

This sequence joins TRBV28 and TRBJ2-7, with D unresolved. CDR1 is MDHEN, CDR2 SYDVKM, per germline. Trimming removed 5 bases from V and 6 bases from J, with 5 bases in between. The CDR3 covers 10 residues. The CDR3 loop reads CASSRTEQYF. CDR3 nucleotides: TGTGCCAGCAGTCGAACCGAGCAGTACTTC.

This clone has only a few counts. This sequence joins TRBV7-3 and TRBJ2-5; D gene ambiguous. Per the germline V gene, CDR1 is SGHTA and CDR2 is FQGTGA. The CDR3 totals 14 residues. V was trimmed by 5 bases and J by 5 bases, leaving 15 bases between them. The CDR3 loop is CASSPLGSPETQYF. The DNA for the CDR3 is TGTGCCAGCAGCCCACTCGGGTCTCCCGAGACCCAGTACTTC.

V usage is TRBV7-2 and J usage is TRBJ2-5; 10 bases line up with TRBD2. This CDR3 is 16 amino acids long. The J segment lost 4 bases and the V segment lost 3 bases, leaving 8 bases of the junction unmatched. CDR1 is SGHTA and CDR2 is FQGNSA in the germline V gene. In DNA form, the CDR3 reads TGTGCCAGCAGCTTGGGACTAGCGTTCCAAGGAGAGACCCAGTACTTC. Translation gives CASSLGLAFQGETQYF.

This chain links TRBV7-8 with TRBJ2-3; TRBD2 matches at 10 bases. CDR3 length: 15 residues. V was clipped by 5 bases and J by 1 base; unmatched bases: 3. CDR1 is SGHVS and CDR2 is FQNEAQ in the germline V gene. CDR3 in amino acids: CASSPSGGGTDTQYF. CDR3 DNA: TGTGCCAGCAGCCCGAGCGGGGGGGGCACAGATACGCAGTATTTT.